This is a list of T cell receptor beta chains from one sample in a study of cytomegalovirus exposure and HLA in healthy donors. Using immunoSEQ multiplex PCR, the repertoire was profiled, and TCRdb retains in-frame clones only, with some absent. The sample includes fewer than 250,000 clones, about 85% of them seen just once. The sample taken for sequencing was PBMCs. These receptors were taken from a woman in her forties or fifties in good health and CMV-seropositive. Each CDR3 is given with its conserved first and last residue. D genes are given only for firm matches. Rows may omit the clone size; those that give it use once, few, many or a size class.

>TRBD2|-|TRBV5-1|TRBJ2-3
TGCGCCACCCGGAGGACTAGCGGGGACCCAGATACGCAGTATTTT
CATRRTSGDPDTQYF
>TRBD1|once|TRBV28|TRBJ1-2
TGTGCCAGCAGTTTTGACAGGGGAGCCTATGGCTACACCTTC
CASSFDRGAYGYTF
>TRBD1|-|TRBV4-3|TRBJ1-2
TGCGCCAGCAGCCGGACAGGGCCCTATGGCTACACCTTC
CASSRTGPYGYTF
>TRBD1|once|TRBV27|TRBJ1-2
TGTGCCAGCATGAACAGGGGAGAAGGGTATGGCTACACCTTC
CASMNRGEGYGYTF
>TRBD1|once|TRBV11-2|TRBJ2-7
TGTGCCAGCAGCTTTGCAGGGGGCAGTTACGAGCAGTACTTC
CASSFAGGSYEQYF
>-|-|TRBV4-1|TRBJ1-1
TGCGCCAGCAGCCAAGTTGGGGGGTTGACTGAAGCTTTCTTT
CASSQVGGLTEAFF
>-|-|TRBV5-1|TRBJ1-2
TGCGCCAGCAGCCCGGTCGGTACAGCTAACTATGGCTACACCTTC
CASSPVGTANYGYTF
>-|-|TRBV29-1|TRBJ2-2
TGCAGCGCCCGACAGGCCGGGGAGCTGTTTTTT
CSARQAGELFF
>-|-|TRBV27|TRBJ1-2
TGTGCCAGCAGTTTAACCCAGGGAAATCTTGGCTACACCTTC
CASSLTQGNLGYTF
>-|-|TRBV5-6|TRBJ2-3
TGTGCCAGCAGCTCTATGGGAGGAATTAGCACAGATACGCAGTATTTT
CASSSMGGISTDTQYF
>-|-|TRBV7-3|TRBJ2-3
TGTGCCAGCAGCCCGCGCCGGGATACGCAGTATTTT
CASSPRRDTQYF
>-|-|TRBV19|TRBJ1-2
TGTGCCAGTAGTATCCAGGCTGGGCCTAACTATGGCTACACCTTC
CASSIQAGPNYGYTF
>TRBD1|-|TRBV5-1|TRBJ1-4
TGCGCCAGCAGCCCGGACAGGGGGAGTGAAAAACTGTTTTTT
CASSPDRGSEKLFF
>TRBD1|-|TRBV7-9|TRBJ2-7
TGTGCCAGCAGCGGATGGGACAGGGCCTACGAGCAGTACTTC
CASSGWDRAYEQYF
>-|-|TRBV27|TRBJ2-5
TGTGCCAGCAGTTTATCGATCTCAGAGGCGGCGCAGTACTTC
CASSLSISEAAQYF
>TRBD1|-|TRBV28|TRBJ2-1
TGTGCCAGCAGTTTGGTGGACAGGTTCAATGAGCAGTTCTTC
CASSLVDRFNEQFF
>-|-|TRBV27|TRBJ2-1
TGTGCCAGCAGTTTAGGGGGCCCCAATGAGCAGTTCTTC
CASSLGGPNEQFF
>TRBD1|-|TRBV27|TRBJ1-6
TGTGCCAGCAGTAGGACTCCCGGGACAGGGAGGTCCTATAATTCACCCCTCCACTTT
CASSRTPGTGRSYNSPLHF